This T cell receptor (beta chain) is drawn from a study of cytomegalovirus exposure and HLA in healthy donors. Whole-study findings and limits: The likely explanation for a cluster of highly shared sequence variants was sequencing artifact. In a later analysis, parvovirus B19, influenza, CMV and Epstein-Barr virus appeared linked to several top co-occurrence clusters.

Germline trimming cut 5 bases from V and 1 base from J; bases unmatched to any gene: 7. CDR1 is SGHNT and CDR2 is YENEEA in the germline V gene. The CDR3 has 16 residues. The PCR employed 60 Vbeta primers together with 13 Jbeta primers. Libraries were prepared by immunoSEQ multiplex PCR; TCRdb keeps only in-frame clonotypes and omits some of them. The table lists under 200,000 clones, around 80% of them singletons. On this clone: Its antigen is still unknown.

The TCR sequence derives from a woman in her thirties or forties in good health and CMV-seronegative. The sequenced sample consisted of PBMCs. This chain joins TRBV11-3 and TRBJ2-3, with 9 positions matching TRBD1. CDR3 loop: CASSRRDRDRTDTQYF. CDR3 nucleotides: TGTGCCAGCAGCCGCCGGGACAGGGACCGCACAGATACGCAGTATTTT.